This T cell receptor beta chain comes out of a study of cytomegalovirus exposure and HLA in healthy donors. At collection, donors were nominally healthy, but unrecorded immune exposures were probable. With regard to this clone: Its antigen is not known.

Overall study findings and caveats: Later analysis suggested most CMV-associated TCR beta chains were HLA-restricted. Reports state that TCR beta sequences accurately predicted most subjects' HLA-A and HLA-B alleles.

The V segment lost 3 bases and the J segment 5 bases; nucleotides outside the gene matches: 3. The germline V gene has CDR1 SGHTA and CDR2 FQGNSA. The CDR3 consists of 14 residues. In the PCR, 60 Vbeta and 13 Jbeta primers were used. Clones were read by immunoSEQ multiplex PCR, and TCRdb kept only the in-frame ones, dropping some. This repertoire shows 250,000 to 350,000 clones, 80% found once; its top ten account for roughly 0.31%. This receptor was taken from a girl aged 2 to 10 in good health and CMV-seronegative. Sequencing input: PBMCs. The chain recombines TRBV7-2 with TRBJ1-4, with 7 bases that match TRBD1. The CDR3 sequence: CASSFGDSNEKLFF. The CDR3 bases are TGTGCCAGCAGCTTTGGGGACAGCAATGAAAAACTGTTTTTT.